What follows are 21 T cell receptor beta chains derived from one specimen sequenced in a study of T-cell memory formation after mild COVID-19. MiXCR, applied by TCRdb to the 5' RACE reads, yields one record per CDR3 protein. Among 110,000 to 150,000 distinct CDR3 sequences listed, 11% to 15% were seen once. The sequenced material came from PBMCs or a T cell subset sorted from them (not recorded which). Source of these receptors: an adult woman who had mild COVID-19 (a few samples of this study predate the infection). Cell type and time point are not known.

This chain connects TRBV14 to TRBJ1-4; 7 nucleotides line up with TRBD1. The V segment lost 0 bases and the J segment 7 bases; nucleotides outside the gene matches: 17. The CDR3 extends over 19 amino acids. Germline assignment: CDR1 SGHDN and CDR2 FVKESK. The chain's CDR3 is CASSQDNVGFRGVGEKLFF. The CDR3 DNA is TGTGCCAGCAGCCAAGACAATGTCGGCTTCAGGGGGGTTGGTGAAAAACTGTTTTTT. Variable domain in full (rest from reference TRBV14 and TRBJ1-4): EAGVTQFPSHSVIEKGQTVTLRCDPISGHDNLYWYRRVMGKEIKFLLHFVKESKQDESGMPNNRFLAERTGGTYSTLKVQPAELEDSGVYFCASSQDNVGFRGVGEKLFFGSGTQLSVL.

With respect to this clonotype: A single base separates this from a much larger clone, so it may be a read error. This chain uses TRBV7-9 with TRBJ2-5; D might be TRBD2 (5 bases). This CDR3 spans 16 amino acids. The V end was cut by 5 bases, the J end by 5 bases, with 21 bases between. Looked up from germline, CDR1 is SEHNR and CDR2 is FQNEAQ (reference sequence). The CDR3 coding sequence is TGTGCCAGCAGCCCAGCCTGGGTAGCGCTCGGGGAGACCCAGTACTTC. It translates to CASSPAWVALGETQYF.

CDR3 DNA sequence: TGTGCCAGCAGCTTCCGGGGCAACTATGGCTACACCTTC. Protein product: CASSFRGNYGYTF. V usage is TRBV5-6 and J usage is TRBJ1-2, with D possibly TRBD1 on 5 matching bases. The CDR3 consists of 13 residues. Per the germline V gene, CDR1 is SGHDT and CDR2 is YYEEEE. Trimming took off 2 bases at V and 2 bases at J, with 7 bases between the two ends.

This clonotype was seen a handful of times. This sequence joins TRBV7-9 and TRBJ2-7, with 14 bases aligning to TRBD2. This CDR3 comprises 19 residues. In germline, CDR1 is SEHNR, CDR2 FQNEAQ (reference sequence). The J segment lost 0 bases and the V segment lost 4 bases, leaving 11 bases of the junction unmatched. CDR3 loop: CASSSSGLAGGSFSYEQYF. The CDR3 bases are TGTGCCAGCAGCTCATCAGGACTAGCGGGGGGCTCCTTCTCCTACGAGCAGTACTTC.

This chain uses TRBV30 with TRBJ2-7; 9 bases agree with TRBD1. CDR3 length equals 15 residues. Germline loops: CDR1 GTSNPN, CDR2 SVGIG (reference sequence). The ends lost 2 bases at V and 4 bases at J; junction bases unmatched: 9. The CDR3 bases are TGTGCCTGGAGTCTGGCTAGCGACAGGGGGTACGAGCAGTACTTC. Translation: CAWSLASDRGYEQYF.

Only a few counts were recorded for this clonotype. This chain's CDR3 is CASSSLGGTPEQFF. DNA of the CDR3: TGTGCCAGCAGCTCGCTCGGAGGGACCCCTGAGCAGTTCTTC. The chain combines TRBV7-6 with TRBJ2-1; possible D gene TRBD2, 6 bases. Trimming left V 4 bases short and J 9 bases short, with 16 bases between. This CDR3 has 14 amino acids. CDR1 is SGHVS and CDR2 is FNYEAQ in the germline V gene.

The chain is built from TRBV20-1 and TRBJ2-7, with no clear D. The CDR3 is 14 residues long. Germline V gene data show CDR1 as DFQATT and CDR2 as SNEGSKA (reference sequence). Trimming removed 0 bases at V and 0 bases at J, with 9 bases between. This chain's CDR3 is CSAREVPNSYEQYF. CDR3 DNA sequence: TGCAGTGCTAGAGAGGTCCCGAACTCCTACGAGCAGTACTTC.

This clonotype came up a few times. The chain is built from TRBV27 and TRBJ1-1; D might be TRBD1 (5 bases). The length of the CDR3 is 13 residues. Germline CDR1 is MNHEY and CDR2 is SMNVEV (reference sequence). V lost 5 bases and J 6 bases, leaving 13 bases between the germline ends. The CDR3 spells CASSLRGDPEAFF. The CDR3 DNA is TGTGCCAGCAGTCTCAGAGGGGATCCTGAAGCTTTCTTT.

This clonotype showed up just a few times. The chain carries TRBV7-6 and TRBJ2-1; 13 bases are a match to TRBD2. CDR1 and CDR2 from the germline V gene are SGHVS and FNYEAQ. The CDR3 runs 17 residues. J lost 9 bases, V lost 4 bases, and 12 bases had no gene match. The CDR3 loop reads CASSSPTTSGGESEQFF. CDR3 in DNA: TGTGCCAGCAGCTCACCTACTACTAGCGGGGGGGAAAGTGAGCAGTTCTTC.

CDR3 DNA sequence: TGCGCCAGCAGCCAGGGACAGTTCTCCTACAATGAGCAGTTCTTC. Translation: CASSQGQFSYNEQFF. This chain joins TRBV4-3 and TRBJ2-1; the match to TRBD1 covers 7 bases. Germline lookup yields CDR1 LGHNA and CDR2 YSLEER. V dropped 3 bases and J dropped 0; count of bases not matched to a gene: 2. The CDR3 consists of 15 residues.

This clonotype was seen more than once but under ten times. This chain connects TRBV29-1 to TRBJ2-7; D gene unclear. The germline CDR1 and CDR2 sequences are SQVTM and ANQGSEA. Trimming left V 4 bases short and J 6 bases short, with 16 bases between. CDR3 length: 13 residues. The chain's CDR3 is CSVGQIDITEQYF. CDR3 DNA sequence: TGCAGCGTTGGCCAAATCGACATAACCGAGCAGTACTTC.

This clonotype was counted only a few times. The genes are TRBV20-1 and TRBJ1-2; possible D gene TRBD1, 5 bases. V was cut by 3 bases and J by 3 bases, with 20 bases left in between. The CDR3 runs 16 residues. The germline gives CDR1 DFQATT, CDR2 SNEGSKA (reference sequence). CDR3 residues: CSARGQEGPHYYGYTF. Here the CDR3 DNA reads TGCAGTGCTAGGGGGCAGGAGGGTCCCCACTACTATGGCTACACCTTC.

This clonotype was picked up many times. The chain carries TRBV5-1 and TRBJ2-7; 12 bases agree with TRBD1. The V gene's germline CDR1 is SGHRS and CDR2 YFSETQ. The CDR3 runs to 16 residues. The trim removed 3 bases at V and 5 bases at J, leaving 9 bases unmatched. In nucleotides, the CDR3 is TGCGCCAGCAGCTGGAAACCGGGACAGGGGGCGAACGAGCAGTACTTC. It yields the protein CASSWKPGQGANEQYF.

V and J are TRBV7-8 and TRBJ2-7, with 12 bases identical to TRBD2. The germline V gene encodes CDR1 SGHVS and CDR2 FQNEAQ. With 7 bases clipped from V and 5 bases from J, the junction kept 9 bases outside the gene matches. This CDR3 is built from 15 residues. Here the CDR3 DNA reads TGTGCCAGCACGCCCAAGGCTAGCGGGGGGGACGAGCAGTACTTC. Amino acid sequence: CASTPKASGGDEQYF.

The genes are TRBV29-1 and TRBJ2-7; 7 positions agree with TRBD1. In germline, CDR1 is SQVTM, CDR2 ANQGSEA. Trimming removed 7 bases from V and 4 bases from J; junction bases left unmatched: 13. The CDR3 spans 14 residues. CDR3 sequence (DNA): TGCAGCGCTCTTTACAGGGGAATATGGTACGAGCAGTACTTC. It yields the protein CSALYRGIWYEQYF.

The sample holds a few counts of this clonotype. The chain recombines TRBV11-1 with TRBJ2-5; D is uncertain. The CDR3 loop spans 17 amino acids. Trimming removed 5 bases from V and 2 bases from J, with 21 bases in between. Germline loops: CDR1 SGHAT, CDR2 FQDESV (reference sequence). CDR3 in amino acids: CASSILSRLADQETQYF. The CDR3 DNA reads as TGTGCCAGCAGCATCTTGAGCCGGCTCGCAGATCAAGAGACCCAGTACTTC.

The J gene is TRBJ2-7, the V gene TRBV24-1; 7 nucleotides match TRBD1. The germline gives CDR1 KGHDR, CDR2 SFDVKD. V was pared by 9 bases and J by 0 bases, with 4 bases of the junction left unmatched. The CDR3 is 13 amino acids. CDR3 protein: CATRQGDSYEQYF. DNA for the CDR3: TGTGCCACCCGACAGGGAGACTCCTACGAGCAGTACTTC.

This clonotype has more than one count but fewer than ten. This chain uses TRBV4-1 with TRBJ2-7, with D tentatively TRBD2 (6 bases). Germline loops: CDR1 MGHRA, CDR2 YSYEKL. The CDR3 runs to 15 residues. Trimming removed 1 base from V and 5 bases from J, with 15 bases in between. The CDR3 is CASSQGWGVGNEQYF. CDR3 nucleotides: TGCGCCAGCAGCCAAGGTTGGGGGGTGGGAAACGAGCAGTACTTC.

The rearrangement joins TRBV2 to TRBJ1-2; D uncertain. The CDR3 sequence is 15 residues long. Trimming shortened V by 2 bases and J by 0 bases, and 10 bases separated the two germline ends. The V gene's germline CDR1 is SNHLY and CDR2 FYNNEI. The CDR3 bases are TGTGCCAGCAGTGAATATGCGGGTTCTAACTATGGCTACACCTTC. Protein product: CASSEYAGSNYGYTF.

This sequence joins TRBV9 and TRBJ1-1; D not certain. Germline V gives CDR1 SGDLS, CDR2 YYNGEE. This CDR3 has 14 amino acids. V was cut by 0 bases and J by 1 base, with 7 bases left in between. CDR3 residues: CASSVGQANTEAFF. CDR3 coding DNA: TGTGCCAGCAGCGTAGGACAAGCGAACACTGAAGCTTTCTTT.

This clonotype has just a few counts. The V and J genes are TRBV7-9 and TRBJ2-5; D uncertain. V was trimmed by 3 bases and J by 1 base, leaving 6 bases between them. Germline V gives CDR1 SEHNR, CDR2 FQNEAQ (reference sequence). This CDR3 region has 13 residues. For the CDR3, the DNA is TGTGCCAGCAGCTTTTCCCTCCAAGAGACCCAGTACTTC. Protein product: CASSFSLQETQYF.